This T cell receptor (beta chain) was sequenced in a study of T cells in Graves' hyperthyroidism and ophthalmopathy. The source material, RNA transcripts, was used to amplify TCR beta CDR3 regions. A first-round RT-PCR of the TCR CDR3 used the HTBI primer set. Using its own MiXCR run on the multiplex PCR reads, TCRdb lists one record per CDR3 protein. The table has approximately 520,000 distinct CDR3 sequences, less than 25% seen once. This clonotype was seen only a few times. After removal of 2 bases from V and 7 bases from J, the junction contained 16 bases not matched to a gene. The CDR3 is 17 residues long. Germline V CDR1 and CDR2: MRHNA, SNTAGT.

The specimen was blood. This clonotype was obtained from a woman aged 25 to 39 with Graves' ophthalmopathy. This rearrangement joins TRBV6-4 to TRBJ1-2; 7 bases are shared with TRBD1. For the CDR3, the DNA is TGTGCCAGCAGTGACGGCGCTATGACAGGGACAATGAGTGGCTACACCTTC. Protein: CASSDGAMTGTMSGYTF.